Below, 10 T cell receptor beta chains from the same sample are listed, as sequenced in a study of blood T cell repertoires in COVID-19. This table comes from immunoSEQ multiplex PCR, and its TCRdb copy is limited to in-frame clones, with some not included. The sample lists fewer than 85,000 clones; 87% were seen once. The sample consisted of peripheral blood. The origin of the receptors is a man in his 60s with acute or convalescent COVID-19.

In regard to this clone: A much larger clone lies a single base off, so this may be a read error. The chain has TRBV27 and TRBJ1-5; 9 positions match TRBD1. This CDR3 region has 15 residues. CDR1 is MNHEY and CDR2 is SMNVEV in the germline V gene (reference sequence). Unmatched junction bases numbered 3, after V lost 3 bases and J lost 3 bases. Here the CDR3 DNA reads TGTGCCAGCAGTTTCGGGACAGGGAACAATCAGCCCCAGCATTTT. It yields the protein CASSFGTGNNQPQHF.

This sequence joins TRBV7-9 and TRBJ2-1; weak D call: TRBD1 (6 bases). The germline gives CDR1 SEHNR, CDR2 FQNEAQ (reference sequence). V was trimmed by 5 bases and J by 10 bases, leaving 15 bases between them. The length of the CDR3 is 13 residues. The DNA for the CDR3 is TGTGCCAGCAGCCCACCTCAGGGGTTCGAGCAGTTCTTC. This codes for CASSPPQGFEQFF.

The chain employs TRBV11-2 and TRBJ2-5, with 16 bases fitting TRBD2. Losses at the gene ends were 3 bases for V and 4 bases for J; bases not matched to a gene: 5. Looked up from germline, CDR1 is SGHAT and CDR2 is FQNNGV. The CDR3 is 17 amino acids. CDR3 protein: CASSLGLAGGPLETQYF. CDR3 nucleotide sequence: TGTGCCAGCAGCTTGGGACTAGCGGGGGGGCCTTTAGAGACCCAGTACTTC.

This clone was recorded only once. This chain links TRBV7-8 with TRBJ1-2; possible D gene TRBD1, 6 bases. The germline gives CDR1 SGHVS, CDR2 FQNEAQ. The V end was cut by 5 bases, the J end by 8 bases, with 15 bases between. The CDR3 runs 13 residues. The chain's CDR3 is CASSRKGDWGYTF. The CDR3 DNA is TGTGCCAGCAGCCGGAAGGGGGATTGGGGCTACACCTTC. Together with reference TRBV7-8 and TRBJ1-2, the CDR3 gives the full variable domain: GAGVSQSPRYKVAKRGQDVALRCDPISGHVSLFWYQQALGQGPEFLTYFQNEAQLDKSGLPSDRFFAERPEGSVSTLKIQRTQQEDSAVYLCASSRKGDWGYTFGSGTRLTVV.

This clone was observed once. The chain is built from TRBV6-1 and TRBJ2-7; 7 bases are shared with TRBD1. From germline, CDR1 is MNHNS and CDR2 SASEGT. After removal of 10 bases from V and 3 bases from J, the junction contained 12 bases not matched to a gene. The CDR3 is 14 amino acids. CDR3 in DNA: TGTGCCATCTCGACGGACAGGATTAGCTACGAGCAGTACTTC. Amino acid sequence: CAISTDRISYEQYF.

This chain uses TRBV30 with TRBJ1-2; a weak D match, TRBD1 (5 bases). With 4 bases removed from V and 4 bases from J, the gap between germline ends came to 25 bases. The CDR3 covers 17 residues. Germline V gene data show CDR1 as GTSNPN and CDR2 as SVGIG (reference sequence). CDR3: CAWIRQKPYLRGYGYTF. CDR3 nucleotides: TGTGCCTGGATTCGACAGAAGCCCTACCTCAGAGGCTATGGCTACACCTTC.

In nucleotides, the CDR3 is TGTGCCAGCAGCCTCCGGGGGGTGAGTAATGAGCAGTTCTTC. Encoded protein: CASSLRGVSNEQFF. The chain employs TRBV4-2 and TRBJ2-1; 7 bases map to TRBD2. Germline V gene data show CDR1 as LGHNA and CDR2 as YNFKEQ. Trimming cost V 4 bases and J 7 bases; bases outside gene matches: 7. This CDR3 region has 14 residues.

This clone was observed a handful of times. The chain joins TRBV19 to TRBJ1-2, with a tentative D call TRBD1 (5 bases). The CDR3 has 14 amino acids. The V gene lost 5 bases and the J gene lost 6 bases, with 16 bases spanning the gap. Germline V gene sequence: CDR1 LNHDA, CDR2 SQIVND (reference sequence). The CDR3 spells CASSLPTGGNGYTF. The CDR3 bases are TGTGCCAGTAGTTTGCCCACGGGGGGAAATGGCTACACCTTC.

This clone was observed a handful of times. The J gene is TRBJ2-7, the V gene TRBV7-3, with D perhaps TRBD2 (5 bases). Trimming cost V 5 bases and J 2 bases, with 13 bases left between them. Germline V gives CDR1 SGHTA, CDR2 FQGTGA. There are 14 residues in the CDR3. DNA for the CDR3: TGTGCCAGCAGCCCAAGCGGACCCCCCTACGAGCAGTACTTC. Amino acids: CASSPSGPPYEQYF.

The chain joins TRBV18 to TRBJ2-2; perhaps TRBD2 as D (5 bases). Trimming removed 2 bases from V and 1 base from J, with 14 bases in between. This CDR3 comprises 17 residues. Germline CDR1 is KGHSH and CDR2 is LQKENI. The CDR3 here is CASSPSYPGLNTGELFF. The CDR3 bases are TGTGCCAGCTCACCAAGTTACCCGGGATTGAACACCGGGGAGCTGTTTTTT. Filled out from reference TRBV18 and TRBJ2-2, the complete variable domain reads NAGVMQNPRHLVRRRGQEARLRCSPMKGHSHVYWYRQLPEEGLKFMVYLQKENIIDESGMPKERFSAEFPKEGPSILRIQQVVRGDSAAYFCASSPSYPGLNTGELFFGEGSRLTVL.